This T cell receptor (beta chain) was documented in a study of T cells after somatic rescue of genetic block. Some clones are missing from TCRdb's copy, which holds only in-frame ones; the method was immunoSEQ multiplex PCR. The profile covers about 110,000 clones, with 75% to 95% appearing a single time and around 1.5% taken by the ten largest. V lost 1 base to trimming and J lost 6 bases, with 7 bases between them. The CDR3 spans 13 residues. Per the germline V gene, CDR1 is SGDLS and CDR2 is YYNGEE. The chain employs TRBV9 and TRBJ2-2; the D is unclear. This TCR derives from a woman aged 18-35 years. Sequencing was done on a sample of peripheral blood mononuclear cells (PBMCs). The CDR3 DNA sequence: TGTGCCAGCAGCGTAAAGGCTTCCGGGGAGCTGTTTTTT. It codes for CASSVKASGELFF. The whole variable domain, filled in from reference TRBV9 and TRBJ2-2, reads DSGVTQTPKHLITATGQRVTLRCSPRSGDLSVYWYQQSLDQGLQFLIQYYNGEERAKGNILERFSAQQFPDLHSELNLSSLELGDSALYFCASSVKASGELFFGEGSRLTVL.